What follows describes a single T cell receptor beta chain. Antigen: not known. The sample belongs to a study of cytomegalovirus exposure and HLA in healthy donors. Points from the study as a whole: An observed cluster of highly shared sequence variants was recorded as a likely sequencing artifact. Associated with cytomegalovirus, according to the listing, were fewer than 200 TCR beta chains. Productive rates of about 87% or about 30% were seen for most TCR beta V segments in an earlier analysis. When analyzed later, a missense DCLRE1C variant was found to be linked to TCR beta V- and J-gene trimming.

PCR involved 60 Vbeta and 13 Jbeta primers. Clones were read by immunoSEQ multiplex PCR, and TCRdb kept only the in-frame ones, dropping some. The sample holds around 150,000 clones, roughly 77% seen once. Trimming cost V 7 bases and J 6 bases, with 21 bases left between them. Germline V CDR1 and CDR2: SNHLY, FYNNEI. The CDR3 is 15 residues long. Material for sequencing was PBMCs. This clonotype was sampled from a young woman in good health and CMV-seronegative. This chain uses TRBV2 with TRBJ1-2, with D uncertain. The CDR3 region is CASIPARGNWNGYTF. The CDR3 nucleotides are TGTGCCAGCATCCCCGCCCGGGGTAATTGGAATGGCTACACCTTC.